Following are 8 T cell receptor beta chains from one sample sequenced in a study of T cell changes during pregnancy in multiple sclerosis. Clones were read by immunoSEQ multiplex PCR, and TCRdb kept only the in-frame ones, dropping some. The sample lists about 50,000 clones; 92% were seen once. The sequences come from CD4+ T cells from peripheral blood mononuclear cells, collected after pregnancy. The receptors stem from a female donor with multiple sclerosis, enrolled in a pregnancy study.

The V call is TRBV6-5, the J call TRBJ1-2; 8 positions match TRBD1. J lost 5 bases, V lost 4 bases, and 6 bases had no gene match. This CDR3 contains 14 residues. Germline CDR1 is MNHEY and CDR2 is SVGAGI. The CDR3 nucleotides are TGTGCCAGCAGTTCCACAGGGGGGCTTTATGGCTACACCTTC. Its protein is CASSSTGGLYGYTF.

The gene calls are TRBV4-2 and TRBJ2-2, with no clear D. Germline V lookup: CDR1 LGHNA, CDR2 YNFKEQ. The V end was cut by 0 bases, the J end by 7 bases, with 9 bases between. CDR3 length: 14 residues. CDR3: CASSQDPILGELFF. DNA of the CDR3: TGTGCCAGCAGCCAAGATCCAATACTCGGGGAGCTGTTTTTT.

This clone was found once. The rearrangement joins TRBV11-3 to TRBJ2-7, with 8 positions matching TRBD2. V shed 5 bases and J 6 bases; nucleotides not matched to a gene: 15. This CDR3 region has 16 residues. CDR1 and CDR2 (germline): SGHNT, YENEEA. The CDR3 nucleotides read TGTGCCAGCAGCCCCCGTCCAAGAGCGGGAGTATCCGAGCAGTACTTC. Its protein is CASSPRPRAGVSEQYF.

This clone was seen only once. The chain is built from TRBV11-2 and TRBJ2-2; 10 positions match TRBD2. V gave up 4 bases and J gave up 7 bases; unmatched junction bases: 9. From germline, CDR1 is SGHAT and CDR2 FQNNGV. CDR3 size: 16 residues. The DNA of the CDR3 is TGTGCCAGCAGCTCCAATAGCGGGGGGCCGGGCGGGGAGCTGTTTTTT. This sequence encodes CASSSNSGGPGGELFF.

This clone was recorded once. J is TRBJ2-4 and V is TRBV20-1, with TRBD1 as a possible D gene (6 bases). The V end was cut by 6 bases, the J end by 15 bases, with 18 bases between. This CDR3 is 11 amino acids long. Looked up from germline, CDR1 is DFQATT and CDR2 is SNEGSKA (reference sequence). The CDR3 spells CSAAQGLFGYF. The CDR3 DNA sequence: TGCAGTGCCGCTCAGGGGCTGTTTGGGTACTTC.

V and J are TRBV9 and TRBJ2-7, with D possibly being TRBD2 (5 bases). This CDR3 spans 13 amino acids. Looked up from germline, CDR1 is SGDLS and CDR2 is YYNGEE. Trimming removed 4 bases at V and 3 bases at J, with 11 bases between. In DNA, the CDR3 is TGTGCCAGCAGCCCACATGAGGGCTACGAGCAGTACTTC. This translates into CASSPHEGYEQYF.

This clone appeared once. This chain joins TRBV19 and TRBJ2-7, with TRBD2 matching 9 bases. With V trimmed by 4 bases and J by 6 bases, 13 bases remained unmatched. CDR3 length equals 16 residues. Per germline, CDR1 LNHDA and CDR2 SQIVND (reference sequence). The CDR3 reads CASSTLAGAAPGEQYF. The CDR3 nucleotides read TGTGCCAGTAGTACCTTAGCGGGAGCAGCCCCAGGCGAGCAGTACTTC. The full variable domain, in which reference TRBV19 and TRBJ2-7 provide the parts outside the CDR3, is DGGITQSPKYLFRKEGQNVTLSCEQNLNHDAMYWYRQDPGQGLRLIYYSQIVNDFQKGDIAEGYSVSREKKESFPLTVTSAQKNPTAFYLCASSTLAGAAPGEQYFGPGTRLTVT.

The rearrangement links TRBV10-3 to TRBJ2-5, with D perhaps TRBD2 (6 bases). V was clipped by 7 bases and J by 4 bases, with 13 bases between them. The V gene's germline CDR1 is ENHRY and CDR2 SYGVKD. The CDR3 sequence is 13 residues long. Here the CDR3 reads CAIKEGTAETQYF. The DNA for the CDR3 is TGTGCCATCAAGGAGGGCACAGCAGAGACCCAGTACTTC.